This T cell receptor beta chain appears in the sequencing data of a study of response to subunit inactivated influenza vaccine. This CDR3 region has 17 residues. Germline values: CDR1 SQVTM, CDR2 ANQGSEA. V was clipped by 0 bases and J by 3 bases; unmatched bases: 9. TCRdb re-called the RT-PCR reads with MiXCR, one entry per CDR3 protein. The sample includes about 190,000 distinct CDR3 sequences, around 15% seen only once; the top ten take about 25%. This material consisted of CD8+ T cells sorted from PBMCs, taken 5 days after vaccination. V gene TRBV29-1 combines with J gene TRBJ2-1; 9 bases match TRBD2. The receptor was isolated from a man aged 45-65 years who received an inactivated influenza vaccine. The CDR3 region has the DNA TGCAGCGTTGAAGATCCGGCTAGCGGGACTTACTACAATGAGCAGTTCTTC. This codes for CSVEDPASGTYYNEQFF.